The sequence of this TCR beta chain was determined in a study of T cells expressing NK-cell markers. TCRdb derives one entry per CDR3 protein from the 5' RACE reads, leaving out DNA. Its table lists 150,000 to 160,000 distinct CDR3 sequences. Germline CDR1 KGHDR, CDR2 SFDVKD. The CDR3 runs to 13 residues. The J gene is TRBJ1-2, the V gene TRBV24-1; the TCRdb call, TRBD1, lacks DNA for checking. The specimen was blood T cells: a sorted CD56 or NKG2C T cell subset, CD4+ or CD8+ T cells, or bulk PBMC T cells (not recorded which). This TCR derives from a woman aged 45-59 years in good health. The CDR3 loop reads CATSADRVHGYTF.